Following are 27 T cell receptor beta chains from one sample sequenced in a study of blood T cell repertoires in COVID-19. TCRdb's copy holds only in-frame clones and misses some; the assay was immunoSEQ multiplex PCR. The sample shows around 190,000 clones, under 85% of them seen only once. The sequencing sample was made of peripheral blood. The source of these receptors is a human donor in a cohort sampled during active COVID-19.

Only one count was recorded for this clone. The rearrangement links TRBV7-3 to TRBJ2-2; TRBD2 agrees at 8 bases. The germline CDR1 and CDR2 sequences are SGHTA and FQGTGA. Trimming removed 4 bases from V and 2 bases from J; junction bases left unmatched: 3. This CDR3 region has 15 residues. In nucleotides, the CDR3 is TGTGCCAGCAGCTCCCGGGGGGGTAACACCGGGGAGCTGTTTTTT. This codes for CASSSRGGNTGELFF. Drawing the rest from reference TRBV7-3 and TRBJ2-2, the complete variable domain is GAGVSQTPSNKVTEKGKYVELRCDPISGHTALYWYRQSLGQGPEFLIYFQGTGAADDSGLPNDRFFAVRPEGSVSTLKIQRTERGDSAVYLCASSSRGGNTGELFFGEGSRLTVL.

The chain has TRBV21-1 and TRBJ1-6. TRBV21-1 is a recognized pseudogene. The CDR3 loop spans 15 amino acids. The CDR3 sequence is CASTVELGTESPLHF. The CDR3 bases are TGTGCCAGCACCGTAGAACTCGGGACTGAATCACCCCTCCACTTT.

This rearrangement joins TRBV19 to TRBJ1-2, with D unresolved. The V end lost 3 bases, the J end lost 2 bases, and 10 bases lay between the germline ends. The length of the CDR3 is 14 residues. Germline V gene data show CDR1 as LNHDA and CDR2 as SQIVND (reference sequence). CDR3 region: CASSIGDTNYGYTF. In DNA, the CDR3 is TGTGCCAGTAGTATTGGTGACACCAACTATGGCTACACCTTC.

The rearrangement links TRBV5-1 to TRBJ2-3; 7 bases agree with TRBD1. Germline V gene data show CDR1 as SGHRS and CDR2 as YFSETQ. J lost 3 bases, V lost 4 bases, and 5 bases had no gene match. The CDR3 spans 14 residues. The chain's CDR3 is CASSGTTGTDTQYF. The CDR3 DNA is TGCGCCAGCAGCGGAACGACAGGGACAGATACGCAGTATTTT.

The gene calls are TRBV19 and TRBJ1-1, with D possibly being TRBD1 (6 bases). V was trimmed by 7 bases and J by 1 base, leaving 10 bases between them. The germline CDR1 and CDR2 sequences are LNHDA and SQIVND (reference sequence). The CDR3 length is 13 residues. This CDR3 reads CASIPDRNTEAFF. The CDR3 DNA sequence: TGTGCCAGTATCCCGGACAGGAACACTGAAGCTTTCTTT.

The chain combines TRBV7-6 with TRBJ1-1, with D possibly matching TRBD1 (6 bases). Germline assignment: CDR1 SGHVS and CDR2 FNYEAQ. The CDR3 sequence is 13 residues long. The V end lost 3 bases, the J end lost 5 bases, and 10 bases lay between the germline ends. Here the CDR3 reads CASSFRGSTEAFF. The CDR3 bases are TGTGCCAGCAGCTTCAGGGGAAGTACTGAAGCTTTCTTT.

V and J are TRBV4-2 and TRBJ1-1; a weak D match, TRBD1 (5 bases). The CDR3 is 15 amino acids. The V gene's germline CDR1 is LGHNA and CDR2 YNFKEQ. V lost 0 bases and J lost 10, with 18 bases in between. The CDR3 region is CASSQDQGGTGRAFF. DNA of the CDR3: TGTGCCAGCAGCCAAGATCAAGGAGGGACTGGTAGAGCTTTCTTT.

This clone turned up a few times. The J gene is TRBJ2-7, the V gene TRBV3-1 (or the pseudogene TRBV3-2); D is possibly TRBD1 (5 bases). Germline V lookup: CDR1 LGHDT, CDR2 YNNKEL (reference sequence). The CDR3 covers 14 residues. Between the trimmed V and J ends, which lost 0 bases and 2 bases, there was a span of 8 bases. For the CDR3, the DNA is TGTGCCAGCAGCCAAGATATGACAGCCTACGAGCAGTACTTC. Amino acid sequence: CASSQDMTAYEQYF.

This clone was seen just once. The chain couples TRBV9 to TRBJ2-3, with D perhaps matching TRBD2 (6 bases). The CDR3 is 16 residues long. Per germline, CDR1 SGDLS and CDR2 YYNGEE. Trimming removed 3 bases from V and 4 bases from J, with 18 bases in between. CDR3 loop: CASSGRLGAIADTQYF. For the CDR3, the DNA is TGTGCCAGCAGCGGCCGACTAGGGGCCATCGCAGATACGCAGTATTTT.

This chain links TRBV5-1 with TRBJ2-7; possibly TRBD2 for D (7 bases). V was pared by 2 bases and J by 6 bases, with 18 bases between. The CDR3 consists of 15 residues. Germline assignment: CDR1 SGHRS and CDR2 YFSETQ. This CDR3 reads CASSLEGGPGSEQYF. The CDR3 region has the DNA TGCGCCAGCAGCTTAGAGGGGGGGCCGGGGTCCGAGCAGTACTTC.

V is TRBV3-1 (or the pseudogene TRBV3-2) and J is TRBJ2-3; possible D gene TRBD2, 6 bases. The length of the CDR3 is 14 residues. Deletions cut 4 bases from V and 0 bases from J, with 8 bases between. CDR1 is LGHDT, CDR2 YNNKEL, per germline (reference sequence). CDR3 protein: CASSLAESTDTQYF. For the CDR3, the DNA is TGTGCCAGCAGCCTAGCGGAAAGCACAGATACGCAGTATTTT.

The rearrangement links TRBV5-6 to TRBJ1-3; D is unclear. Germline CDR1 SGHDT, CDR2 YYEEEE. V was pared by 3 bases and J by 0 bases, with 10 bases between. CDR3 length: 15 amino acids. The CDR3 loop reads CASSSAAVSGNTIYF. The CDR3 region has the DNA TGTGCCAGCAGCTCGGCGGCAGTCTCTGGAAACACCATATATTTT.

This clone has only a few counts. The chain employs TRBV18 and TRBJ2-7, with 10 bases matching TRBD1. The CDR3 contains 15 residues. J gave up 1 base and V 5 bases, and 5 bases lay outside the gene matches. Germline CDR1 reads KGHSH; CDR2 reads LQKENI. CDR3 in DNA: TGTGCCAGCTCAGCCCGGGACAGGGGTTCCTACGAGCAGTACTTC. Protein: CASSARDRGSYEQYF.

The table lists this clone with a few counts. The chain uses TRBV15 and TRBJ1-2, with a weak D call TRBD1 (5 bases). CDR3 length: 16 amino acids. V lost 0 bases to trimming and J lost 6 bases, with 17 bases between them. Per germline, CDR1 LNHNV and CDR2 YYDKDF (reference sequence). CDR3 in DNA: TGTGCCACCAGCAGAGACCGCAGGGAAATCACGCATGGCTACACCTTC. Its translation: CATSRDRREITHGYTF.

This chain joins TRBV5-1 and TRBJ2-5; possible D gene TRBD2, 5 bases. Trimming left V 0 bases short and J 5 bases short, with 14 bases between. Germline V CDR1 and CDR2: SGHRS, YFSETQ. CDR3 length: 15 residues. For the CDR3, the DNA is TGCGCCAGCAGCTTGGCTCTAGCATCGGGGGAGACCCAGTACTTC. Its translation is CASSLALASGETQYF.

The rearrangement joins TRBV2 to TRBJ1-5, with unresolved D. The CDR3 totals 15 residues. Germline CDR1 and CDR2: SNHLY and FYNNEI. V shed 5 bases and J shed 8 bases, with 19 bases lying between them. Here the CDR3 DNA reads TGTGCCAGCAGTACCACCGCGGGGAAGTCGGAGCCCCAGCATTTT. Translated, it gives CASSTTAGKSEPQHF.

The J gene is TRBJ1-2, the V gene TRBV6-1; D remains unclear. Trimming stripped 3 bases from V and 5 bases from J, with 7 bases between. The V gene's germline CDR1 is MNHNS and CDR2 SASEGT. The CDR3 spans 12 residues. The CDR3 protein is CASSEVVYGYTF. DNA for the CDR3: TGTGCCAGCAGTGAGGTAGTTTATGGCTACACCTTC.

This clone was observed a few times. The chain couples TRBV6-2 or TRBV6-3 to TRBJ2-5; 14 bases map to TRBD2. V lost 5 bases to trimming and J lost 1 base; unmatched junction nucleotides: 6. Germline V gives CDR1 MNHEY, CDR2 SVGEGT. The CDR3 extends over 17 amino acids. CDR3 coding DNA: TGTGCCAGCAGTGGAGGACTAGCGGGGGGACTCCAAGAGACCCAGTACTTC. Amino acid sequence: CASSGGLAGGLQETQYF.

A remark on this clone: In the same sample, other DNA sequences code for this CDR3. CDR3: CASSPSSYEQYF. Written as DNA, the CDR3 is TGTGCCAGCAGTCCCTCCTCCTACGAGCAGTACTTC. The chain employs TRBV12-3 or TRBV12-4 and TRBJ2-7; no reliable D call. The V gene lost 5 bases and the J gene lost 0 bases, with 5 bases spanning the gap. This CDR3 contains 12 residues.

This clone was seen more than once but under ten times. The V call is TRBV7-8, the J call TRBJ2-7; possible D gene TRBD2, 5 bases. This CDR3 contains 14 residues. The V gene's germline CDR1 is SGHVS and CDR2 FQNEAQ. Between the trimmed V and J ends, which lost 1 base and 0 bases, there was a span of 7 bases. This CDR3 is CASSLVRDSYEQYF. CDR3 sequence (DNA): TGTGCCAGCAGCTTAGTGAGGGACTCCTACGAGCAGTACTTC.

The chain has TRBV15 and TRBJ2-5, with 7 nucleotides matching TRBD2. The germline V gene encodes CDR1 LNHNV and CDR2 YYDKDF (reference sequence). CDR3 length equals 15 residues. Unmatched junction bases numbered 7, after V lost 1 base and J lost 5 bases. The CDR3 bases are TGTGCCACCAGCAGAGCGCGGGGAGGGTCGGAGACCCAGTACTTC. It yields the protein CATSRARGGSETQYF.

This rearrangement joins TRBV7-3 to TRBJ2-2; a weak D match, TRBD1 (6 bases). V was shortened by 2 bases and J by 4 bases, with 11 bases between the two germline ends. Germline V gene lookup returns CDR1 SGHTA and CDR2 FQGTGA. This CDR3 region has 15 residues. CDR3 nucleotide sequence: TGTGCCAGCAGCTTATTGGGGGCGAGCACCGGGGAGCTGTTTTTT. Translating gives CASSLLGASTGELFF. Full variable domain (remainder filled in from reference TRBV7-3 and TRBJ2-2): GAGVSQTPSNKVTEKGKYVELRCDPISGHTALYWYRQSLGQGPEFLIYFQGTGAADDSGLPNDRFFAVRPEGSVSTLKIQRTERGDSAVYLCASSLLGASTGELFFGEGSRLTVL.

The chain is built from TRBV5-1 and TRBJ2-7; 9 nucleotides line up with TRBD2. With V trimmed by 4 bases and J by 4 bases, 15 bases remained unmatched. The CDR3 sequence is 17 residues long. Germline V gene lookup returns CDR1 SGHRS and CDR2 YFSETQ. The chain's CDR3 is CASSRRGGGVLKYEQYF. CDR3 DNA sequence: TGCGCCAGCAGCCGCCGTGGCGGGGGGGTTTTAAAGTACGAGCAGTACTTC.

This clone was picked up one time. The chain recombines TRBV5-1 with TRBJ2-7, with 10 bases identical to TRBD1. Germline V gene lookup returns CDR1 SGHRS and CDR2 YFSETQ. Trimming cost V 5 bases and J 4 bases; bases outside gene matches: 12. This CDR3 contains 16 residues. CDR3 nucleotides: TGCGCCAGCAGGAACCCCTACGGGACAGGGGTTTACGAGCAGTACTTC. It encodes CASRNPYGTGVYEQYF. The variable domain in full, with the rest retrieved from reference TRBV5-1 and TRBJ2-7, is KAGVTQTPRYLIKTRGQQVTLSCSPISGHRSVSWYQQTPGQGLQFLFEYFSETQRNKGNFPGRFSGRQFSNSRSEMNVSTLELGDSALYLCASRNPYGTGVYEQYFGPGTRLTVT.

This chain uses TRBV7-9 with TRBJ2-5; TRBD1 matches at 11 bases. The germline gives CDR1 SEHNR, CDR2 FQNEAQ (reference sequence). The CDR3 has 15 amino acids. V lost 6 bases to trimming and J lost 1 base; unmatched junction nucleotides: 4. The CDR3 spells CASRRGQGAQETQYF. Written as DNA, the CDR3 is TGTGCCAGCAGACGAGGACAGGGGGCCCAAGAGACCCAGTACTTC. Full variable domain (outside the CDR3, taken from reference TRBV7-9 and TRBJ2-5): DTGVSQNPRHKITKRGQNVTFRCDPISEHNRLYWYRQTLGQGPEFLTYFQNEAQLEKSRLLSDRFSAERPKGSFSTLEIQRTEQGDSAMYLCASRRGQGAQETQYFGPGTRLLVL.

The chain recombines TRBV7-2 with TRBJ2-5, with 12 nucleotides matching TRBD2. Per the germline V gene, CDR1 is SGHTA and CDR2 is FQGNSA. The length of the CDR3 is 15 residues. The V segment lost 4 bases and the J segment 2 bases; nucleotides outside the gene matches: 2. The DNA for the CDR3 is TGTGCCAGCAGCTCAGGACTAGCGGGACAAGAGACCCAGTACTTC. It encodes CASSSGLAGQETQYF.

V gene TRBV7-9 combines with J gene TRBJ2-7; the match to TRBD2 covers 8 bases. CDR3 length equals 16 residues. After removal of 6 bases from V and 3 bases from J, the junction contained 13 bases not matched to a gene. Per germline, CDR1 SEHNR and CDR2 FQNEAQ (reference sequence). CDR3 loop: CASSRAHGGALYEQYF. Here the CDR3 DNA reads TGTGCCAGCAGTCGCGCCCACGGGGGGGCCCTCTACGAGCAGTACTTC.